This T cell receptor (beta chain) is drawn from a study of T-cell reconstitution after alpha-beta-depleted transplantation in children. Unique molecular identifiers tagged the TCRbeta library. One entry per CDR3 protein results from TCRdb running MiXCR on the PCR reads. Of roughly 200,000 distinct CDR3 sequences in the sample, about 6.4% were seen once. Sequenced here: PBMCs from the stem cell graft donor, sampled from the stem cell graft. This TCR came from a human donor who donated a stem cell graft to a child with Wiskott-Aldrich syndrome.

CDR3 nucleotide sequence: TGTGCCAGCAGCTTAGAGGGGGGGACTAGAGGCAATGAGCAGTTCTTC. Residues: CASSLEGGTRGNEQFF. The V and J genes are TRBV7-2 and TRBJ2-1, with TRBD2 matching 8 bases. V lost 1 base and J lost 6; bases outside the gene matches: 8. The germline V gene encodes CDR1 SGHTA and CDR2 FQGNSA. The CDR3 has 16 amino acids.